The next 7 T cell receptor beta chains were all read from a single sample in a study of cytomegalovirus exposure and HLA in healthy donors. Primers: 60 Vbeta forward and 13 Jbeta reverse. TCRdb keeps only in-frame clones here, not all; method: immunoSEQ multiplex PCR. The sample yields some 150,000 clones, roughly 80% seen once. Sequences were obtained from PBMCs. All receptors derive from a man aged 35-49 years in good health and CMV-seronegative.

This clone appeared a few times. This chain's CDR3 is CASSLLAGGHYEQFF. DNA of the CDR3: TGTGCCAGCAGCTTACTAGCGGGGGGGCACTATGAGCAGTTCTTC. The chain recombines TRBV7-2 with TRBJ2-1; TRBD2 aligns across 12 bases. The CDR3 length is 15 residues. In germline, CDR1 is SGHTA, CDR2 FQGNSA. After removal of 2 bases from V and 8 bases from J, the junction contained 4 bases not matched to a gene.

This rearrangement joins TRBV30 to TRBJ2-7, with D possibly matching TRBD2 (5 bases). This CDR3 has 12 residues. Trimming removed 3 bases from V and 7 bases from J, with 13 bases in between. Per germline, CDR1 GTSNPN and CDR2 SVGIG (reference sequence). CDR3 sequence reads: CAWSSGLGEQYF. The CDR3 region has the DNA TGTGCCTGGAGCAGCGGTCTGGGGGAGCAGTACTTC.

The genes are TRBV30 and TRBJ2-2; 10 bases align to TRBD2. This CDR3 comprises 16 residues. The germline gives CDR1 GTSNPN, CDR2 SVGIG (reference sequence). V trimming: 6 bases; J trimming: 1 base; junction bases outside the gene matches: 8. CDR3 DNA: TGTGCCTGCATGCCCCCTAGCGGGGGGAACACCGGGGAGCTGTTTTTT. Residues: CACMPPSGGNTGELFF.

This chain uses TRBV5-1 with TRBJ1-3; unclear D gene. V was clipped by 0 bases and J by 0 bases, with 7 bases between them. This CDR3 is built from 15 residues. The germline gives CDR1 SGHRS, CDR2 YFSETQ. CDR3 loop: CASSLAGNSGNTIYF. CDR3 DNA: TGCGCCAGCAGCTTGGCGGGGAACTCTGGAAACACCATATATTTT.

The chain's CDR3 is CASSVQGTGNTIYF. CDR3 nucleotide sequence: TGTGCCAGCAGCGTACAGGGGACTGGAAACACCATATATTTT. This chain joins TRBV5-5 and TRBJ1-3; 7 bases line up with TRBD1. The germline gives CDR1 SGHKS, CDR2 YYEKEE (reference sequence). V shed 4 bases and J 2 bases; nucleotides not matched to a gene: 3. The CDR3 extends over 14 amino acids. Looking up the rest from reference TRBV5-5 and TRBJ1-3 gives the full variable domain: DAGVTQSPTHLIKTRGQQVTLRCSPISGHKSVSWYQQVLGQGPQFIFQYYEKEERGRGNFPDRFSARQFPNYSSELNVNALLLGDSALYLCASSVQGTGNTIYFGEGSWLTVV.

This clone was recorded once. The chain carries TRBV4-1 and TRBJ1-2; no clear D gene. Trimming pared 0 bases from V and 3 bases from J, leaving 11 bases between. CDR3 length: 15 residues. CDR1 is MGHRA, CDR2 YSYEKL, per germline. For the CDR3, the DNA is TGCGCCAGCAGCCAAGATGAGGGCGGCTACTATGGCTACACCTTC. This translates into CASSQDEGGYYGYTF.

The chain uses TRBV12-1 and TRBJ1-1. TRBV12-1 is a known pseudogene. The CDR3 has 14 amino acids. This chain's CDR3 is CASSLGGLNTEAFF. The CDR3 DNA sequence: TGTGCCAGCAGCTTGGGGGGACTTAACACTGAAGCTTTCTTT.